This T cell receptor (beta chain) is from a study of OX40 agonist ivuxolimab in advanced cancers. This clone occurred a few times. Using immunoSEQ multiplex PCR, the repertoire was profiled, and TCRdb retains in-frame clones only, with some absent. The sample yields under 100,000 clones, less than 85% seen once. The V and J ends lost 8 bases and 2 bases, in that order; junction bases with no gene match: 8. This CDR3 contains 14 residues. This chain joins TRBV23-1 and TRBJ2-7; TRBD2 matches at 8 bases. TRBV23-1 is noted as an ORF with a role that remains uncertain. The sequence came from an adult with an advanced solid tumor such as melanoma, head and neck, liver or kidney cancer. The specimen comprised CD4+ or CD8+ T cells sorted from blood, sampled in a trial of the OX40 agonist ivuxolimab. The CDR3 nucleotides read TGCGCCAGCGGCGTCGGGAGGGGTCCCTACGAGCAGTACTTC. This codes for CASGVGRGPYEQYF.